A single sample gave rise to the 31 T cell receptor beta chains below, sequenced in a study of regulatory T cells in long-lasting Graves disease. Through Arm-PCR of CDR3 regions and iRepertoire HTBI primers, TCR beta libraries were built. TCRdb recomputed calls from the multiplex PCR reads with MiXCR, one row per CDR3 protein. The sample holds some 600,000 distinct CDR3 sequences, 16% seen once. Sample time point: newly diagnosed GD, antithyroid drugs for less than 3 months. The TCR library was prepared using RNA isolated from PBMCs. These data were also reused for a study on T cells in Graves' hyperthyroidism and ophthalmopathy.

This specimen consisted of peripheral blood mononuclear cells (PBMCs), obtained at new diagnosis, from a patient treated with antithyroid drugs. The receptors come from a man aged 18 to 29 with Graves disease.

The V and J genes are TRBV11-3 and TRBJ1-1; D ambiguous. Germline CDR1 reads SGHNT; CDR2 reads YENEEA. The length of the CDR3 is 15 residues. V gave up 3 bases and J gave up 4 bases, with 15 bases separating them. CDR3 coding DNA: TGTGCCAGCAGCTTTCGGTCGGAGTTGGGCACTGAAGCTTTCTTT. It is translated as CASSFRSELGTEAFF.

This clonotype came up a few times. V and J are TRBV30 and TRBJ1-2; D unclear. Trimming stripped 4 bases from V and 1 base from J, with 7 bases between. The germline gives CDR1 GTSNPN, CDR2 SVGIG (reference sequence). The CDR3 is 12 residues long. The chain's CDR3 is CAWTRDNYGYTF. In DNA, the CDR3 is TGTGCCTGGACTCGGGATAACTATGGCTACACCTTC.

This clonotype was found a few times. This chain links TRBV30 with TRBJ2-7; D remains ambiguous. V was trimmed by 0 bases and J by 1 base, leaving 7 bases between them. The CDR3 loop spans 13 amino acids. Germline V gene lookup returns CDR1 GTSNPN and CDR2 SVGIG (reference sequence). The CDR3 DNA reads as TGTGCCTGGAGTGTAAGCTTATCCTACGAGCAGTACTTC. Encoded protein: CAWSVSLSYEQYF.

This chain joins TRBV10-3 and TRBJ2-1, with D possibly being TRBD2 (5 bases). This CDR3 is built from 12 residues. V lost 2 bases and J 6 bases, leaving 5 bases between the germline ends. Germline-derived CDR1 and CDR2 are ENHRY and SYGVKD. The CDR3: CAISELANEQFF. CDR3 sequence (DNA): TGTGCCATCAGTGAGCTAGCCAATGAGCAGTTCTTC.

This clonotype has at least ten counts. V gene TRBV3-1 combines with J gene TRBJ1-1; D gene ambiguous. Germline-derived CDR1 and CDR2 are LGHDT and YNNKEL (reference sequence). This CDR3 spans 10 amino acids. V was cut by 1 base and J by 7 bases, with 1 base left in between. The CDR3 spells CASSQGEAFF. CDR3 in DNA: TGTGCCAGCAGCCAAGGTGAAGCTTTCTTT.

This clonotype showed up just a few times. CDR3 coding DNA: TGCAGCGTTCAAGGGGATTTAGCCAAAAACATTCAGTACTTC. Translation gives CSVQGDLAKNIQYF. The rearrangement uses TRBV29-1 and TRBJ2-4; TRBD1 is a possible D gene (5 bases). This CDR3 region has 14 residues. Deletions cut 5 bases from V and 0 bases from J, with 11 bases between. Germline V gene sequence: CDR1 SQVTM, CDR2 ANQGSEA.

This clonotype was seen a few times. V usage is TRBV7-9 and J usage is TRBJ2-7; 14 bases agree with TRBD2. The CDR3 covers 17 residues. The germline gives CDR1 SEHNR, CDR2 FQNEAQ (reference sequence). The ends lost 6 bases at V and 0 bases at J; junction bases unmatched: 7. The CDR3 reads CASRGLAGGPGSYEQYF. The CDR3 nucleotides read TGTGCCAGCAGAGGACTAGCGGGAGGCCCCGGCTCCTACGAGCAGTACTTC.

This clonotype has more than one count but fewer than ten. This chain joins TRBV5-4 and TRBJ1-5; TRBD1 matches 12 bases. Germline trimming cut 4 bases from V and 3 bases from J; bases unmatched to any gene: 2. The germline gives CDR1 SGHNT, CDR2 YYREEE (reference sequence). The CDR3 totals 15 residues. The CDR3 loop reads CASSAGQGANQPQHF. In DNA, the CDR3 is TGTGCCAGCAGCGCGGGACAGGGGGCCAATCAGCCCCAGCATTTT.

This clonotype occurred many times. The gene calls are TRBV2 and TRBJ2-7; a weak D match, TRBD2 (5 bases). The germline CDR1 and CDR2 sequences are SNHLY and FYNNEI. The CDR3 runs to 14 residues. V lost 8 bases, J lost 0 bases, and 14 bases lay in between. The CDR3 bases are TGTGCCAGCGCTATCTCGAGCGGCTCCTACGAGCAGTACTTC. This sequence encodes CASAISSGSYEQYF. The complete variable domain, with remaining parts taken from reference TRBV2 and TRBJ2-7, reads EPEVTQTPSHQVTQMGQEVILRCVPISNHLYFYWYRQILGQKVEFLVSFYNNEISEKSEIFDDQFSVERPDGSNFTLKIRSTKLEDSAMYFCASAISSGSYEQYFGPGTRLTVT.

This clonotype occurred many times. The V call is TRBV27, the J call TRBJ2-7; TRBD2 matches 9 bases. V was clipped by 0 bases and J by 5 bases; unmatched bases: 11. The germline gives CDR1 MNHEY, CDR2 SMNVEV (reference sequence). The CDR3 is 17 amino acids. CDR3 residues: CASSLSGGRASIHEQYF. CDR3 bases: TGTGCCAGCAGTTTATCGGGCGGGAGGGCCTCCATACACGAGCAGTACTTC.

Many counts were recorded for this clonotype. V usage is TRBV7-8 and J usage is TRBJ1-2; tentatively, D is TRBD1 (5 bases). The CDR3 totals 14 residues. Germline values: CDR1 SGHVS, CDR2 FQNEAQ. The V and J ends lost 5 bases and 4 bases respectively, with 14 bases between them. CDR3 residues: CASSPGRLPYGYTF. Here the CDR3 DNA reads TGTGCCAGCAGCCCGGGACGGCTCCCCTATGGCTACACCTTC.

This clonotype was seen at least ten times. The chain carries TRBV12-3 or TRBV12-4 and TRBJ2-1; TRBD2 agrees at 9 bases. J was trimmed by 6 bases and V by 5 bases; bases with no gene match: 8. The CDR3 is 15 amino acids. CDR3 DNA: TGTGCCAGCAGTCGGGCGGGGGGGACCATCAATGAGCAGTTCTTC. It translates to CASSRAGGTINEQFF.

This clonotype was observed at least ten times. The rearrangement joins TRBV24-1 to TRBJ2-1; D possibly corresponds to TRBD2 (6 bases). The germline V and J ends were trimmed by 4 bases and 0 bases, with 9 bases remaining between them. Germline-derived CDR1 and CDR2 are KGHDR and SFDVKD. The CDR3 totals 15 residues. The DNA for the CDR3 is TGTGCCACCAGTGAAAGGGGAGGCTCCTACAATGAGCAGTTCTTC. Translation gives CATSERGGSYNEQFF.

This clonotype was seen many times. The CDR3 loop reads CASKGDIDSNQPQHF. The CDR3 bases are TGTGCCAGCAAAGGGGACATCGATAGCAATCAGCCCCAGCATTTT. V and J are TRBV2 and TRBJ1-5; perhaps TRBD1 as D (6 bases). Germline values: CDR1 SNHLY, CDR2 FYNNEI. The CDR3 has 15 amino acids. With 7 bases removed from V and 0 bases from J, the gap between germline ends came to 13 bases.

The rearrangement joins TRBV5-4 to TRBJ2-7; a weak D match, TRBD2 (6 bases). Trimming took off 4 bases at V and 6 bases at J, with 20 bases between the two ends. Germline CDR1 SGHNT, CDR2 YYREEE (reference sequence). The CDR3 runs 15 residues. Here the CDR3 reads CASSPRSGEAAEQYF. Here the CDR3 DNA reads TGTGCCAGCAGCCCGAGGTCGGGAGAGGCTGCCGAGCAGTACTTC.

The table lists this clonotype with many counts. The chain couples TRBV10-3 to TRBJ2-3; 7 bases fit TRBD2. This CDR3 has 15 amino acids. V lost 3 bases and J lost 3; bases outside the gene matches: 6. Germline V gene lookup returns CDR1 ENHRY and CDR2 SYGVKD. CDR3 sequence: CAISESLAVTDTQYF. The CDR3 bases are TGTGCCATCAGTGAAAGCCTAGCGGTAACAGATACGCAGTATTTT.

This clonotype was seen repeatedly, ten times or more. The V call is TRBV3-1, the J call TRBJ1-1; D is ambiguous. CDR3 length equals 14 residues. CDR1 and CDR2 (germline): LGHDT, YNNKEL (reference sequence). V gave up 1 base and J gave up 1 base, with 7 bases separating them. CDR3 nucleotides: TGTGCCAGCAGCCAAGCTAGGCGGAACACTGAAGCTTTCTTT. Protein product: CASSQARRNTEAFF.

In this sample, this clonotype turned up a few times. The chain carries TRBV7-9 and TRBJ2-5; 8 bases agree with TRBD2. CDR1 and CDR2 (germline): SEHNR, FQNEAQ (reference sequence). The CDR3 covers 15 residues. V lost 5 bases to trimming and J lost 5 bases; unmatched junction nucleotides: 10. The CDR3 sequence: CASSPTSGLRETQYF. DNA for the CDR3: TGTGCCAGCAGCCCTACTAGCGGTCTTAGGGAGACCCAGTACTTC.

This clonotype was recorded at least ten times. The chain joins TRBV27 to TRBJ2-5; possible D gene TRBD1, 6 bases. V lost 5 bases and J 2 bases, leaving 18 bases between the germline ends. The CDR3 runs to 16 residues. Germline CDR1 reads MNHEY; CDR2 reads SMNVEV (reference sequence). CDR3 loop: CASSPIHTQGQETQYF. CDR3 DNA sequence: TGTGCCAGCAGTCCAATACACACTCAGGGGCAAGAGACCCAGTACTTC.

The sample holds many counts of this clonotype. CDR3 DNA sequence: TGTGCCAGCTCACCAGTATCGGGGGAAGAGACCCAGTACTTC. Encoded protein: CASSPVSGEETQYF. This sequence joins TRBV18 and TRBJ2-7; tentatively, D is TRBD2 (6 bases). The closer fit of TRBJ2-5 to the DNA end suggests the J call may be wrong. Germline values: CDR1 KGHSH, CDR2 LQKENI. The CDR3 runs 14 residues.

This clonotype was seen ten or more times. The chain links TRBV5-1 to TRBJ2-1, with D perhaps matching TRBD1 (6 bases). The germline V gene has CDR1 SGHRS and CDR2 YFSETQ. This CDR3 spans 12 amino acids. Trimming cost V 3 bases and J 8 bases, with 9 bases left between them. For the CDR3, the DNA is TGCGCCAGCAGCTACTACAGGGATGAGCAGTTCTTC. This translates into CASSYYRDEQFF.

This clonotype was observed a handful of times. V usage is TRBV6-1 and J usage is TRBJ1-3, with D unclear. CDR1 and CDR2 from the germline V gene are MNHNS and SASEGT. The length of the CDR3 is 13 residues. Trimming stripped 8 bases from V and 4 bases from J, with 12 bases between. CDR3 amino acids: CASPEGFGNTIYF. The CDR3 region has the DNA TGTGCCAGCCCTGAGGGTTTCGGAAACACCATATATTTT.

This clonotype was detected many times. The V and J genes are TRBV11-2 and TRBJ2-3, with 8 bases matching TRBD1. CDR3 length: 13 amino acids. Unmatched junction bases numbered 7, after V lost 8 bases and J lost 6 bases. Germline V gene lookup returns CDR1 SGHAT and CDR2 FQNNGV. CDR3 coding DNA: TGTGCCAGCGGACAGGGATTTATGGATACGCAGTATTTT. The encoded protein is CASGQGFMDTQYF.

This clonotype was seen a handful of times. The chain carries TRBV9 and TRBJ2-1; 7 bases are shared with TRBD2. Germline values: CDR1 SGDLS, CDR2 YYNGEE. This CDR3 comprises 15 residues. V trimming: 0 bases; J trimming: 2 bases; junction bases outside the gene matches: 2. CDR3 amino acids: CASSVGAGAYNEQFF. The CDR3 DNA follows: TGTGCCAGCAGCGTAGGCGCGGGGGCCTACAATGAGCAGTTCTTC. Full variable domain (rest looked up from reference TRBV9 and TRBJ2-1): DSGVTQTPKHLITATGQRVTLRCSPRSGDLSVYWYQQSLDQGLQFLIQYYNGEERAKGNILERFSAQQFPDLHSELNLSSLELGDSALYFCASSVGAGAYNEQFFGPGTRLTVL.

This clonotype was counted ten times or more. The chain carries TRBV29-1 and TRBJ1-2, with a weak D call TRBD1 (5 bases). The CDR3 loop spans 12 amino acids. The germline V gene encodes CDR1 SQVTM and CDR2 ANQGSEA. With 7 bases removed from V and 3 bases from J, the gap between germline ends came to 12 bases. CDR3 nucleotides: TGCAGCGCCAATGGCAGGGACTATGGCTACACCTTC. Amino acid sequence: CSANGRDYGYTF.

The chain carries TRBV29-1 and TRBJ1-2, with D possibly TRBD1 on 6 matching bases. Looked up from germline, CDR1 is SQVTM and CDR2 is ANQGSEA. CDR3 length equals 13 residues. Between the trimmed V and J ends, which lost 5 bases and 8 bases, there was a span of 18 bases. CDR3: CSVSQQGSSGYTF. The CDR3 coding sequence is TGCAGCGTTTCTCAACAGGGAAGCAGCGGCTACACCTTC. Full variable domain (outside the CDR3, taken from reference TRBV29-1 and TRBJ1-2): SAVISQKPSRDICQRGTSLTIQCQVDSQVTMMFWYRQQPGQSLTLIATANQGSEATYESGFVIDKFPISRPNLTFSTLTVSNMSPEDSSIYLCSVSQQGSSGYTFGSGTRLTVV.

A few counts support this clonotype. The genes are TRBV2 and TRBJ2-1, with TRBD2 matching over 10 bases. Per germline, CDR1 SNHLY and CDR2 FYNNEI. The CDR3 length is 15 residues. The V segment lost 10 bases and the J segment 6 bases; nucleotides outside the gene matches: 12. For the CDR3, the DNA is TGTGCCACCAAGGGAGCGAGCGGGAGGGCCAATGAGCAGTTCTTC. Encoded protein: CATKGASGRANEQFF.

Ten or more counts support this clonotype. The V gene is TRBV7-8, the J gene TRBJ2-7; 9 nucleotides agree with TRBD1. The V segment lost 1 base and the J segment 5 bases; nucleotides outside the gene matches: 6. In germline, CDR1 is SGHVS, CDR2 FQNEAQ. The CDR3 contains 15 residues. The CDR3 loop is CASSLVGQGIHEQYF. The CDR3, as DNA: TGTGCCAGCAGCTTAGTTGGACAGGGGATCCACGAGCAGTACTTC.

This clonotype appeared a few times. V is TRBV27 and J is TRBJ2-3; 10 bases are a match to TRBD1. The CDR3 length is 15 residues. CDR1 is MNHEY and CDR2 is SMNVEV in the germline V gene (reference sequence). The V gene end was trimmed by 3 bases and the J gene end by 2 bases; junction bases not matched to a gene: 2. The chain's CDR3 is CASSFGTGVTDTQYF. The DNA of the CDR3 is TGTGCCAGCAGTTTTGGGACAGGGGTCACAGATACGCAGTATTTT.

The chain couples TRBV12-5 to TRBJ1-5, with TRBD1 matching over 7 bases. V lost 1 base and J lost 4; bases outside the gene matches: 4. This CDR3 contains 15 residues. Germline CDR1 reads LGHNT; CDR2 reads FRNRAP. This CDR3 reads CASGLGQGYNQPQHF. The CDR3 coding sequence is TGTGCTAGTGGTTTGGGACAGGGATATAATCAGCCCCAGCATTTT.

This clonotype was found many times. This rearrangement joins TRBV5-1 to TRBJ1-2; D is unresolved. The CDR3 totals 14 residues. V gave up 8 bases and J gave up 8 bases, with 22 bases separating them. CDR1 is SGHRS and CDR2 is YFSETQ in the germline V gene. This CDR3 reads CARPKEGVNEGYTF. The CDR3 DNA reads as TGCGCCAGGCCGAAGGAGGGAGTGAATGAAGGCTACACCTTC. The full variable domain, its missing parts supplied by reference TRBV5-1 and TRBJ1-2, is KAGVTQTPRYLIKTRGQQVTLSCSPISGHRSVSWYQQTPGQGLQFLFEYFSETQRNKGNFPGRFSGRQFSNSRSEMNVSTLELGDSALYLCARPKEGVNEGYTFGSGTRLTVV.